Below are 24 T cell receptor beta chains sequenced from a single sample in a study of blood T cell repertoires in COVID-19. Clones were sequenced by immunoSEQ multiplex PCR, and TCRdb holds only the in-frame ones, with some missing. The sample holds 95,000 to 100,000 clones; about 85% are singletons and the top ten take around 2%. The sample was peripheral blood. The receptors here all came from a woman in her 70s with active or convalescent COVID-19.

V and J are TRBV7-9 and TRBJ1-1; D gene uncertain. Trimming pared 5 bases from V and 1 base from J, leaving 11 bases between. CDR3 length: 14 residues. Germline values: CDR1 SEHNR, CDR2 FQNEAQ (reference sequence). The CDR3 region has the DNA TGTGCCAGCAGCCCGCACGACACGAACACTGAAGCTTTCTTT. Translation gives CASSPHDTNTEAFF.

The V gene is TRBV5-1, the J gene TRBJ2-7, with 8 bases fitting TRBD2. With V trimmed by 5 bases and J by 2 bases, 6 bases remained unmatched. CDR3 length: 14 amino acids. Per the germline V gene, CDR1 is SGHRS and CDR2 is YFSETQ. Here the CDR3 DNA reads TGCGCCAGCAGTCGGGCGGGAGGCCCCTACGAGCAGTACTTC. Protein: CASSRAGGPYEQYF.

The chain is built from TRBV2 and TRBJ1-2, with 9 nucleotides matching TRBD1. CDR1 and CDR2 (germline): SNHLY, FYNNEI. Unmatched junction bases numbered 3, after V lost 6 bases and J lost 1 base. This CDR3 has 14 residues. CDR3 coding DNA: TGTGCCAGCAGGGGACAGGGAGGTAACTATGGCTACACCTTC. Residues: CASRGQGGNYGYTF.

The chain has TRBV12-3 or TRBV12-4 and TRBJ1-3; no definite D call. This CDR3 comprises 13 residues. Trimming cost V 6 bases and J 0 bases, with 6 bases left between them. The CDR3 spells CASRPSSGNTIYF. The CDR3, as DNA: TGTGCCAGCAGACCCAGCTCTGGAAACACCATATATTTT.

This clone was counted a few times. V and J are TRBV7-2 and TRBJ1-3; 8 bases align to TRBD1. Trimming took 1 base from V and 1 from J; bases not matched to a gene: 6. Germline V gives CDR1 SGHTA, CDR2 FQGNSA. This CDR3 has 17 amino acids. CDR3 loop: CASSLGGQGLSGNTIYF. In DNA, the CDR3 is TGTGCCAGCAGCTTAGGCGGACAGGGATTATCTGGAAACACCATATATTTT. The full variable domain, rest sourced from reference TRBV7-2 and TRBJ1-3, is GAGVSQSPSNKVTEKGKDVELRCDPISGHTALYWYRQSLGQGLEFLIYFQGNSAPDKSGLPSDRFSAERTGGSVSTLTIQRTQQEDSAVYLCASSLGGQGLSGNTIYFGEGSWLTVV.

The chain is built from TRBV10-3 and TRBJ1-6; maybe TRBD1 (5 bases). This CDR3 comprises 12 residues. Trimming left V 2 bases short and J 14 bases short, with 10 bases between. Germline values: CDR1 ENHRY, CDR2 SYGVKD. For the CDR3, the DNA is TGTGCCATCAGTGAGACAGGTTCGGCCCTCCACTTT. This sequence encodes CAISETGSALHF.

The CDR3, as DNA: TGTGCCAGCAGCTTGTGGGCAGGGAGGACTGAAGCTTTCTTT. It encodes CASSLWAGRTEAFF. J is TRBJ1-1 and V is TRBV5-4; perhaps TRBD1 as D (5 bases). V lost 1 base and J 5 bases, leaving 12 bases between the germline ends. This CDR3 is 14 amino acids long. Germline CDR1 and CDR2: SGHNT and YYREEE (reference sequence).

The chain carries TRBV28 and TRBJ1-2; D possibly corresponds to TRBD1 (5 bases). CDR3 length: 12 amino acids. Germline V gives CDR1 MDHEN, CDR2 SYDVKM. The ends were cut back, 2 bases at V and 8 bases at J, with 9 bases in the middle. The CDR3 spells CASSLQGSGYTF. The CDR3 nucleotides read TGTGCCAGCAGTTTACAGGGTTCGGGCTACACCTTC.

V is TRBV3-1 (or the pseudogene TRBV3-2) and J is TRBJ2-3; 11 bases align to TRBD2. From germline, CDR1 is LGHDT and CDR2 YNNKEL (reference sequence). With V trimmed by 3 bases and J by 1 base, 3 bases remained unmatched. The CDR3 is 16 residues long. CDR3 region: CASSQVLAGGTDTQYF. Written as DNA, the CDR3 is TGTGCCAGCAGCCAGGTACTAGCGGGGGGCACAGATACGCAGTATTTT.

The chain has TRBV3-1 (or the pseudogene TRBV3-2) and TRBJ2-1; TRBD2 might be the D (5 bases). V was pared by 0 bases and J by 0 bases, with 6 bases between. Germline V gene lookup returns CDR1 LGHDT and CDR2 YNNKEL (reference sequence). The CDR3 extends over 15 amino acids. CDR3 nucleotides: TGTGCCAGCAGCCAAGATACTAGCTCCTACAATGAGCAGTTCTTC. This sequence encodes CASSQDTSSYNEQFF.

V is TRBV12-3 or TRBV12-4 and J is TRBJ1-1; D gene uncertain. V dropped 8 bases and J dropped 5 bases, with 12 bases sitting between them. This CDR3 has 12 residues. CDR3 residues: CASGDGQTEAFF. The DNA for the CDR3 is TGTGCCAGCGGAGATGGTCAGACTGAAGCTTTCTTT.

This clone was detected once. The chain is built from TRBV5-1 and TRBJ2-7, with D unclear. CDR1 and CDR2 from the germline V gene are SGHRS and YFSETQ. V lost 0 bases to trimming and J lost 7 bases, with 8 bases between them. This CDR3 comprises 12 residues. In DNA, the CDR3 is TGCGCCAGCAGCTTGGGCGGTAGGGAGCAGTACTTC. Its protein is CASSLGGREQYF.

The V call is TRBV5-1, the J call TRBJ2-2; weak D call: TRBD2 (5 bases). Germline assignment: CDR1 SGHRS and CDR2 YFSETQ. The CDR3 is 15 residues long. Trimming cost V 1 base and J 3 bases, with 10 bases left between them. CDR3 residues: CASSLMGDDTGELFF. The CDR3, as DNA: TGCGCCAGCAGCTTGATGGGAGATGACACCGGGGAGCTGTTTTTT. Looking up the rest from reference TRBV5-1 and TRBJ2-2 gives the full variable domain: KAGVTQTPRYLIKTRGQQVTLSCSPISGHRSVSWYQQTPGQGLQFLFEYFSETQRNKGNFPGRFSGRQFSNSRSEMNVSTLELGDSALYLCASSLMGDDTGELFFGEGSRLTVL.

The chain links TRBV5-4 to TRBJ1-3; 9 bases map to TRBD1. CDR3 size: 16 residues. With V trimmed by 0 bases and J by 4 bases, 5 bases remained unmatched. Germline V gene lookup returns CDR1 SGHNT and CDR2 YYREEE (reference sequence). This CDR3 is CASSLEQGARGNTIYF. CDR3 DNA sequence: TGTGCCAGCAGCTTGGAACAGGGGGCGCGAGGAAACACCATATATTTT.

CDR3 sequence: CASSQDWGGSSPLHF. The CDR3, as DNA: TGTGCCAGCAGCCAAGATTGGGGGGGGAGTTCACCCCTCCACTTT. This chain connects TRBV3-1 (or the pseudogene TRBV3-2) to TRBJ1-6, with a possible D match to TRBD1 (5 bases). Germline CDR1 reads LGHDT; CDR2 reads YNNKEL (reference sequence). V was clipped by 0 bases and J by 9 bases, with 12 bases between them. The CDR3 runs 15 residues.

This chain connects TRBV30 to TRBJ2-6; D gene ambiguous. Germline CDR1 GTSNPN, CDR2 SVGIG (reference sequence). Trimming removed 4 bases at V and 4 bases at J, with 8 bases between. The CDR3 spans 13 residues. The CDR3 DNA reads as TGTGCCTGGACGGGTGGCGGGGCCAACGTCCTGACTTTC. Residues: CAWTGGGANVLTF. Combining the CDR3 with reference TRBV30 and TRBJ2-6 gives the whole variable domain SQTIHQWPATLVQPVGSPLSLECTVEGTSNPNLYWYRQAAGRGLQLLFYSVGIGQISSEVPQNLSASRPQDRQFILSSKKLLLSDSGFYLCAWTGGGANVLTFGAGSRLTVL.

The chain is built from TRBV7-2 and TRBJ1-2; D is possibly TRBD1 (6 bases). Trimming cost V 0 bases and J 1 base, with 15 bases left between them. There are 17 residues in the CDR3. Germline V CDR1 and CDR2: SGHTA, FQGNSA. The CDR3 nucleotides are TGTGCCAGCAGCTTAGCCTGGGACATTCAGATTAACTATGGCTACACCTTC. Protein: CASSLAWDIQINYGYTF.

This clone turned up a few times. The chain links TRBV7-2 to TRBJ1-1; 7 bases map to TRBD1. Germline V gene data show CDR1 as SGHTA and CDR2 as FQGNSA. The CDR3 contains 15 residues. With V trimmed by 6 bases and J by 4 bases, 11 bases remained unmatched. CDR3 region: CASRGAGGKVTEAFF. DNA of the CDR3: TGTGCCAGCAGAGGGGCAGGGGGGAAAGTCACTGAAGCTTTCTTT.

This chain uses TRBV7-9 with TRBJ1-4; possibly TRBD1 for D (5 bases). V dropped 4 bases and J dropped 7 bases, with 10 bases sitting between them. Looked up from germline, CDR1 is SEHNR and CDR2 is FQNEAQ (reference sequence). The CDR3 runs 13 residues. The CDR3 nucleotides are TGTGCCAGCAGCTCAGGGAGGGGTGAAAAACTGTTTTTT. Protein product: CASSSGRGEKLFF.

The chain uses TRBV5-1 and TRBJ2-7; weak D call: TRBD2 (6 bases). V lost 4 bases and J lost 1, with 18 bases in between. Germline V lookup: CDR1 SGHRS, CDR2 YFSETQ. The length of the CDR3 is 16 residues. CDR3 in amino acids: CASSPPGVRDSYEQYF. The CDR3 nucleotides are TGCGCCAGCAGCCCGCCCGGGGTGCGGGATTCCTACGAGCAGTACTTC.

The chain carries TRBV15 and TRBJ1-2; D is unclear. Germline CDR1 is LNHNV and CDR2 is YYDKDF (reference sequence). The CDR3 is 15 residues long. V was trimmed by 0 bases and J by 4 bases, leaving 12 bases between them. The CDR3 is CATSRDAAEFYGYTF. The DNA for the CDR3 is TGTGCCACCAGCAGAGATGCGGCGGAATTCTATGGCTACACCTTC.

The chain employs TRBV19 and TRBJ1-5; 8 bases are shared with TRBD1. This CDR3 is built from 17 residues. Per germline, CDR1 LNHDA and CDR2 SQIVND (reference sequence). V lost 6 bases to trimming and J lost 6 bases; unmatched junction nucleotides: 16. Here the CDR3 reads CASSPTLQGVGGQPQHF. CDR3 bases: TGTGCCAGTAGCCCTACCCTACAGGGGGTCGGCGGTCAGCCCCAGCATTTT.

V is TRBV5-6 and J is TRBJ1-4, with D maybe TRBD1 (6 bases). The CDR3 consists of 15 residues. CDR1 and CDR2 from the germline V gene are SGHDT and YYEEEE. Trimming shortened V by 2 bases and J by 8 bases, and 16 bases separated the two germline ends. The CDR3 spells CASSFRQDLGEKLFF. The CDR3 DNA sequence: TGTGCCAGCAGCTTCCGACAGGACCTAGGGGAAAAACTGTTTTTT. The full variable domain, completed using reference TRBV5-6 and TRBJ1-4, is DAGVTQSPTHLIKTRGQQVTLRCSPKSGHDTVSWYQQALGQGPQFIFQYYEEEERQRGNFPDRFSGHQFPNYSSELNVNALLLGDSALYLCASSFRQDLGEKLFFGSGTQLSVL.

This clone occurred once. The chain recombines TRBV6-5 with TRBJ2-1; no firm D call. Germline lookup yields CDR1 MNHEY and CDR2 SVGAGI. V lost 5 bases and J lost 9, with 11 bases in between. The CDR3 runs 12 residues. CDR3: CASSTAYPEQFF. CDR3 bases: TGTGCCAGCAGTACAGCCTACCCTGAGCAGTTCTTC.